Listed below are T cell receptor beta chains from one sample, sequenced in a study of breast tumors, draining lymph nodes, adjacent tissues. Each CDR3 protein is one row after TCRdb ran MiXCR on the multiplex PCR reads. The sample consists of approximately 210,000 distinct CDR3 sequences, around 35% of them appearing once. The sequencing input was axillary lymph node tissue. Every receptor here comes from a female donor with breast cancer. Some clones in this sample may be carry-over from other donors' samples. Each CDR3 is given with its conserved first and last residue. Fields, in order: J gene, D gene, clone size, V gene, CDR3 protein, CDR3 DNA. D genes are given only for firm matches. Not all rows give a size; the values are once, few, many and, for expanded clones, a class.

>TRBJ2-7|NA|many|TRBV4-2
CASSQDKGDTRYEQYF
TGTGCCAGCAGCCAAGATAAGGGGGATACCAGATACGAGCAGTACTTC
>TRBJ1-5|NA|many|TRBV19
CASSPVGESNQPQHF
TGTGCCAGTAGTCCCGTAGGGGAAAGCAATCAGCCCCAGCATTTT
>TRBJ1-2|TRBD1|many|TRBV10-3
CAISESYDRAGYTF
TGTGCCATCAGTGAGTCTTACGACAGGGCTGGCTACACCTTC
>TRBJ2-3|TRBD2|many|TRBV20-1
CSASPLAGGLSTDTQYF
TGCAGTGCATCTCCTCTAGCGGGGGGCCTAAGCACAGATACGCAGTATTTT
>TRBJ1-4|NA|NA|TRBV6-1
CASSQAAEGVNEKLFF
TGTGCCAGCAGTCAAGCAGCGGAGGGAGTTAATGAAAAACTGTTTTTT
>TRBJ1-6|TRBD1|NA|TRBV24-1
CATSVVPGGVSSYNSPLHF
TGTGCCACCAGTGTCGTCCCAGGGGGCGTCAGCTCCTATAATTCACCCCTCCACTTT
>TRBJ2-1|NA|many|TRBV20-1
CSAREYAYNEQFF
TGCAGTGCTAGGGAATATGCTTACAATGAGCAGTTCTTC
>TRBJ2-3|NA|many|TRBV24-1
CATSDGLTGVADTQYF
TGTGCCACCAGTGATGGGCTGACTGGGGTCGCAGATACGCAGTATTTT
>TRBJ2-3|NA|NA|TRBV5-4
CASSSAGVTDTQYF
TGTGCCAGCAGCTCCGCAGGGGTAACAGATACGCAGTATTTT
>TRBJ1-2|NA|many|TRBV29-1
CSVGQHYGYTF
TGCAGCGTTGGCCAGCACTATGGCTACACCTTC
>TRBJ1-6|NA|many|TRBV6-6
CASSYSTIGQLNSPLHF
TGTGCCAGCAGTTACTCGACGATTGGACAGTTAAATTCACCCCTCCACTTT
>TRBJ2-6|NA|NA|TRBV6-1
CAGSEPQGANVLTF
TGTGCCGGCAGTGAACCACAAGGGGCCAACGTCCTGACTTTC
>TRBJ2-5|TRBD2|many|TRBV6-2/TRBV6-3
CASRTQLTSGGKETQYF
TGTGCCAGCAGGACTCAATTGACTAGCGGGGGAAAAGAGACCCAGTACTTC
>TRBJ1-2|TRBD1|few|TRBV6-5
CASRPTGDPSYGYTF
TGTGCCAGCAGGCCCACAGGGGATCCGAGCTATGGCTACACCTTC
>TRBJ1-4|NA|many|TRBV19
CASSQGSRGEKLFF
TGTGCCAGTAGTCAGGGGAGCCGTGGTGAAAAACTGTTTTTT
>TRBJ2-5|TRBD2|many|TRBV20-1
CSATEPTSGETQYF
TGCAGTGCCACCGAACCCACTAGCGGGGAGACCCAGTACTTC
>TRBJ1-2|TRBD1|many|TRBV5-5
CASSYITGGYGYTF
TGTGCCAGCAGCTACATCACAGGGGGTTATGGCTACACCTTC
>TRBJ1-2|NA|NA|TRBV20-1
CSASPGNMGAYTF
TGCAGTGCTAGTCCAGGGAACATGGGAGCCTATACCTTC
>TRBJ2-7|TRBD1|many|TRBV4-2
CASSQPGQFSEQYF
TGTGCCAGCAGCCAACCGGGACAGTTCAGCGAGCAGTACTTC
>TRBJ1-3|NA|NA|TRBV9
CASSAGRGTASTTYF
TGTGCCAGCAGCGCCGGAAGGGGGACCGCTAGCACCACATATTTT
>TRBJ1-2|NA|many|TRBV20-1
CSASATNYGYTF
TGCAGTGCTTCGGCGACAAACTATGGCTACACCTTC
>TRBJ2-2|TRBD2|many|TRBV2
CASRPTSGTTGELFF
TGTGCCAGCAGGCCCACTAGCGGGACCACCGGGGAGCTGTTTTTT
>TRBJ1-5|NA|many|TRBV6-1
CASTSGTLSQPQHF
TGTGCCAGCACGAGCGGGACTCTAAGCCAGCCCCAGCATTTT
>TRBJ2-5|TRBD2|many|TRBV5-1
CASSFQRGPQETQYF
TGCGCCAGCAGCTTCCAGCGGGGCCCTCAAGAGACCCAGTACTTC
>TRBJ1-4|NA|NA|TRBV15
CATSSAGGANEKLFF
TGTGCCACCAGCAGTGCCGGGGGGGCTAATGAAAAACTGTTTTTT
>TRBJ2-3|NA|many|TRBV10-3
CAIRPGDGTDTQYF
TGTGCCATCAGGCCGGGGGACGGCACAGATACGCAGTATTTT
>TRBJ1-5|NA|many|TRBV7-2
CASSLGPRGYSNQPQHF
TGTGCCAGCAGCTTAGGACCCAGGGGCTATAGCAATCAGCCCCAGCATTTT
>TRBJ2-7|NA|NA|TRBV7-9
CASRIVGGCEQYF
TGTGCCAGCAGAATAGTCGGCGGCTGCGAGCAGTACTTC
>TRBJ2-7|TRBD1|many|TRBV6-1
CASTGQGRYEQYF
TGTGCCAGCACGGGACAGGGGAGGTACGAGCAGTACTTC
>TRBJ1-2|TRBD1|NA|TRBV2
CASSLGQENYGYTF
TGTGCCAGCAGTTTGGGACAGGAGAACTATGGCTACACCTTC
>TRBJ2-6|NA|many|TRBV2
CASTLMGRSSGANVLTF
TGTGCCAGCACCCTTATGGGCCGGTCCTCTGGGGCCAACGTCCTGACTTTC
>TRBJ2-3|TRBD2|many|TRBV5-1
CASSLGTSGRALPGDTQYF
TGCGCCAGCAGCTTGGGGACTAGCGGGAGGGCCCTCCCCGGGGATACGCAGTATTTT
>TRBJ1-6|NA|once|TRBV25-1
CASSEYRVHSPLHF
TGTGCCAGCAGTGAATACCGGGTTCATTCACCCCTCCACTTT
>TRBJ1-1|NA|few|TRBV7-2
CASSLLPESEAFF
TGTGCCAGCAGCTTGTTACCGGAATCTGAAGCTTTCTTT
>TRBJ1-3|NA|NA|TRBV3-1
CAGSQPKGNTIYF
TGCGCCGGCAGCCAACCGAAGGGAAACACCATATATTTT
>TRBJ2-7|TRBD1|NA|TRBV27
CAGSLVRGNEQYF
TGTGCCGGCAGTTTAGTCAGGGGGAACGAGCAGTACTTC
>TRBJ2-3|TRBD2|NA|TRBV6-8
CASSYGPREGGTDTQYF
TGTGCCAGCAGTTACGGACCCCGGGAGGGGGGAACAGATACGCAGTATTTT
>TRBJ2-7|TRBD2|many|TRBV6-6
CASSYSAGRPYEQYF
TGTGCCAGCAGTTACTCAGCGGGGCGCCCCTACGAGCAGTACTTC
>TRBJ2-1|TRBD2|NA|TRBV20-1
CSARDLGGSEQFF
TGCAGTGCTAGAGATCTCGGGGGGAGTGAGCAGTTCTTC
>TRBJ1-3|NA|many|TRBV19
CATSGTISSGNTIYF
TGTGCCACTTCTGGGACAATCAGCTCTGGAAACACCATATATTTT
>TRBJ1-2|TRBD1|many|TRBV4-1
CASSQTRDSDYGYTF
TGCGCCAGCAGCCAAACCCGGGACAGCGACTATGGCTACACCTTC
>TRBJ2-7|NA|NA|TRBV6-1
CASGKHEDQYF
TGTGCCAGCGGGAAACACGAAGACCAGTACTTC
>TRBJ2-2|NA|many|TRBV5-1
CASIMGPGANTGELFF
TGCGCCAGTATAATGGGTCCGGGGGCGAACACCGGGGAGCTGTTTTTT
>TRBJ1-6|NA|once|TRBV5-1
CASSLDSGVNSPLHF
TGCGCCAGCAGCTTGGATTCGGGGGTCAATTCACCCCTCCACTTT
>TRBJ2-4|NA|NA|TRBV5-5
CASSLADRGTKNIQYF
TGTGCCAGCAGCTTGGCTGACCGAGGGACCAAAAACATTCAGTACTTC